This T cell receptor beta chain was captured by sequencing in a study of T cell repertoires in cytomegalovirus infection. TCRdb reanalysed the reads using MiXCR and keeps one entry per CDR3 protein. The sample shows tens of thousands of distinct CDR3 sequences, 20% to 30% of them seen only once. This clonotype was detected a few times. Its antigen remains unknown. One junction end disagrees with the germline gene, perhaps due to a read error. Germline CDR1 is MNHEY and CDR2 is SVGEGT. The CDR3 spans 15 residues. The J gene is TRBJ2-1, the V gene TRBV6-2 or TRBV6-3; D possibly corresponds to TRBD1 (6 bases). The sample was CD8+ T cells from cultured PBMCs, taken from culture after CMV antigen stimulation. This TCR was recovered from a human donor in good health (CMV status not recorded). Some clones in this sample may be carry-over from other donors' samples. Written as DNA, the CDR3 is TGTGCCAGCAGTTACAGGACAGCCTCCTCCAATGAGCAGTTCTTC. As protein: CASSYRTASSNEQFF.